Only a few counts were recorded for the clone carrying this T cell receptor (beta chain). Seattle patient enrollment occurred during active infection, with longitudinal follow-up thereafter. The source of the sample is a study of blood T cell repertoires in COVID-19. In the study overall: Both acute and convalescent COVID-19 samples were obtained from the United States, Italy and Spain. Nucleic acid was either cDNA or gDNA, and it came from T cells, B-cell-depleted T cells, or PBMCs.

Germline loops: CDR1 KGHSH, CDR2 LQKENI. The CDR3 consists of 15 residues. V lost 2 bases, J lost 7 bases, and 17 bases lay in between. Profiling relied on immunoSEQ multiplex PCR, and the TCRdb table lists in-frame clones only, not all of them. Of 180,000 or so clones detected, approximately 81% appear once; the ten largest clones hold more than 12%. Sequenced sample: peripheral blood. The J gene is TRBJ1-2, the V gene TRBV18, with D perhaps TRBD1 (6 bases). This clonotype was sampled from a woman in her 70s with COVID-19, enrolled during active disease. CDR3 loop: CASSPWAGAQGGYTF. CDR3 sequence (DNA): TGTGCCAGCTCACCATGGGCAGGGGCGCAGGGTGGCTACACCTTC.